This TCR beta chain was sequenced for a study of quantifying T cell responses using KT2 cells. Turning to the study itself: RNA was reverse transcribed with TCR alpha and beta constant-region primers.

The V segment lost 5 bases and the J segment 4 bases; nucleotides outside the gene matches: 20. Germline CDR1 SGHRS, CDR2 YFSETQ. There are 18 residues in the CDR3. Each cDNA got a UMI-containing oligo ligated at its 3' end. First-round PCR used about 4 cycles and beta primers RC1.1 and RC1.2 covering TRBC1 and TRBC2. TCRdb processed the UMI-ligation and nested PCR reads anew with MiXCR; each CDR3 protein has one entry. The sample lists around 50,000 distinct CDR3 sequences, around 10% occurring once. The material sequenced was PBMCs spiked with cells of the T cell clone KT2. The chain couples TRBV5-1 to TRBJ2-7; 8 bases agree with TRBD2. This receptor was obtained from a human donor. DNA of the CDR3: TGCGCCAGCAGTACCGTCGGATGGGGTGTAGCGGGAAGTTACGAGCAGTACTTC. Translated: CASSTVGWGVAGSYEQYF.